The 14 T cell receptor beta chains below were found in one sample sequenced in a study of early T cells in non-severe SARS-CoV-2 infection. MiXCR was run by TCRdb on the 5' RACE reads, yielding one entry per CDR3 protein. The sample carries some 80,000 distinct CDR3 sequences, roughly an eighth recorded once. Source material: whole blood. Receptor source: an adult who was a healthcare worker with PCR-confirmed SARS-CoV-2 infection or an uninfected control (not recorded which).

In this sample, this clonotype turned up a few times. The chain joins TRBV18 to TRBJ2-5, with D perhaps matching TRBD2 (6 bases). The CDR3 runs to 15 residues. CDR1 is KGHSH and CDR2 is LQKENI in the germline V gene. V lost 3 bases, J lost 1 base, and 12 bases lay in between. The CDR3 nucleotides are TGTGCCAGCTCACCGATCCGGGGGACCCAAGAGACCCAGTACTTC. It yields the protein CASSPIRGTQETQYF.

This clonotype was detected a few times. The chain joins TRBV2 to TRBJ2-3; weak D call: TRBD1 (5 bases). The germline V gene has CDR1 SNHLY and CDR2 FYNNEI. V was shortened by 6 bases and J by 6 bases, with 10 bases between the two germline ends. CDR3 length: 12 residues. CDR3 sequence: CASSKSGDTQYF. As DNA, the CDR3 is TGTGCCAGCAGCAAATCAGGGGATACGCAGTATTTT.

This clonotype occurred a few times. The chain carries TRBV20-1 and TRBJ2-5; D gene uncertain. Looked up from germline, CDR1 is DFQATT and CDR2 is SNEGSKA (reference sequence). CDR3 size: 14 residues. With 0 bases removed from V and 5 bases from J, the gap between germline ends came to 13 bases. Here the CDR3 DNA reads TGCAGTGCTAGAGATATTAGAAGTGGGGAGACCCAGTACTTC. This translates into CSARDIRSGETQYF.

The rearrangement links TRBV7-2 to TRBJ1-1; TRBD1 aligns across 7 bases. CDR3 length equals 15 residues. Germline loops: CDR1 SGHTA, CDR2 FQGNSA. After removal of 3 bases from V and 4 bases from J, the junction contained 8 bases not matched to a gene. CDR3 DNA: TGTGCCAGCAGCTTCCGGACAGGCCCACTCACTGAAGCTTTCTTT. As protein: CASSFRTGPLTEAFF.

The table lists this clonotype with a few counts. J is TRBJ2-7 and V is TRBV23-1; no firm D call. TRBV23-1 is sorted into the ORF group, with uncertain function. Trimming left V 4 bases short and J 4 bases short, with 2 bases between. CDR3 length equals 10 residues. CDR3 region: CASSRYEQYF. The DNA for the CDR3 is TGCGCCAGCAGTCGGTACGAGCAGTACTTC.

The chain carries TRBV19 and TRBJ1-2; TRBD1 might be the D (5 bases). With 10 bases removed from V and 2 bases from J, the gap between germline ends came to 17 bases. Per the germline V gene, CDR1 is LNHDA and CDR2 is SQIVND (reference sequence). The length of the CDR3 is 14 residues. CDR3 sequence reads: CATERGAPNYGYTF. In DNA, the CDR3 is TGTGCCACCGAGAGGGGCGCTCCCAACTATGGCTACACCTTC.

There are a few counts of this clonotype. One junction end disagrees with the germline gene, perhaps due to a read error. This chain connects TRBV19 to TRBJ2-1; the match to TRBD2 covers 16 bases. There are 20 residues in the CDR3. In germline, CDR1 is LNHDA, CDR2 SQIVND (reference sequence). The CDR3 protein is CASSIGGTSGGETKDNEQFF. The CDR3 DNA sequence: TGTGCCAGTAGCATAGGCGGGACTAGCGGGGGGGAAACGAAAGACAATGAGCAGTTCTTC.

The rearrangement joins TRBV3-1 to TRBJ1-3, with D possibly being TRBD1 (5 bases). Germline V gives CDR1 LGHDT, CDR2 YNNKEL (reference sequence). Trimming cost V 7 bases and J 0 bases, with 16 bases left between them. The CDR3 sequence is 16 residues long. The CDR3 loop is CASTALATDSGNTIYF. The CDR3 DNA reads as TGTGCCAGCACAGCCCTTGCGACAGACTCTGGAAACACCATATATTTT.

This clonotype was recorded at least ten times. The CDR3 nucleotides are TGTGCCAGCAGTTGGGGCCAACAGGGGACAGAGACCCAGTACTTC. This gives the protein CASSWGQQGTETQYF. This chain uses TRBV6-2 or TRBV6-3 with TRBJ2-5; 7 nucleotides align to TRBD1. Germline CDR1 is MNHEY and CDR2 is SVGEGT. There are 15 residues in the CDR3. V lost 4 bases, J lost 4 bases, and 9 bases stayed unmatched.

In this sample, this clonotype turned up many times. The J gene is TRBJ2-5, the V gene TRBV18; no clear D. V lost 2 bases and J lost 4, with 8 bases in between. The CDR3 is made up of 13 amino acids. The V gene's germline CDR1 is KGHSH and CDR2 LQKENI. This CDR3 reads CASSPSRVETQYF. In DNA form, the CDR3 reads TGTGCCAGCTCACCATCCCGAGTAGAGACCCAGTACTTC.

This clonotype was detected only a few times. This rearrangement joins TRBV29-1 to TRBJ1-2, with D unclear. The CDR3 loop spans 12 amino acids. The germline gives CDR1 SQVTM, CDR2 ANQGSEA. Trimming removed 6 bases at V and 0 bases at J, with 8 bases between. The CDR3: CSVAAPNYGYTF. CDR3 DNA sequence: TGCAGCGTAGCAGCGCCTAACTATGGCTACACCTTC.

This clonotype was counted between two and nine times. The chain combines TRBV12-3 or TRBV12-4 with TRBJ1-1; 10 bases match TRBD1. This CDR3 spans 15 amino acids. The V segment lost 6 bases and the J segment 4 bases; nucleotides outside the gene matches: 8. The CDR3 sequence is CASSRDRGGGTEAFF. CDR3 nucleotide sequence: TGTGCCAGCAGCCGGGACAGGGGAGGTGGCACTGAAGCTTTCTTT.

This clonotype appeared a few times. The chain couples TRBV15 to TRBJ1-6; no definite D call. Trimming removed 0 bases from V and 6 bases from J, with 9 bases in between. In germline, CDR1 is LNHNV, CDR2 YYDKDF (reference sequence). The CDR3 is 15 amino acids. CDR3 DNA: TGTGCCACCAGCAGAGATGGGCAGGCTAATTCACCCCTCCACTTT. Residues: CATSRDGQANSPLHF. The whole variable domain, filled in from reference TRBV15 and TRBJ1-6, reads DAMVIQNPRYQVTQFGKPVTLSCSQTLNHNVMYWYQQKSSQAPKLLFHYYDKDFNNEADTPDNFQSRRPNTSFCFLDIRSPGLGDTAMYLCATSRDGQANSPLHFGNGTRLTVT.

This clonotype was picked up a small number of times. V is TRBV20-1 and J is TRBJ2-7; perhaps TRBD1 as D (5 bases). The CDR3 loop spans 13 amino acids. Trimming shortened V by 0 bases and J by 3 bases, and 9 bases separated the two germline ends. Per germline, CDR1 DFQATT and CDR2 SNEGSKA (reference sequence). CDR3 bases: TGCAGTGCTAGAGACGACAGTAACTACGAGCAGTACTTC. It encodes CSARDDSNYEQYF.